This TCR beta chain was found in a study of blood T cell repertoires in COVID-19. Trimming cost V 8 bases and J 6 bases; bases outside gene matches: 3. Looked up from germline, CDR1 is MNHEY and CDR2 is SVGAGI. CDR3 length: 13 residues. Per the study methods: Quantification of nucleated cells was approximated via reference gene primer amplification. TCRdb keeps only in-frame clones here, not all; method: immunoSEQ multiplex PCR. That table gives V, J and clone size, and the DNA gave D and trimming. The table has about 170,000 clones, 80% to 90% seen once; the top ten hold about 2.1%. The V call is TRBV6-5, the J call TRBJ1-6; 8 bases are shared with TRBD1. The source material was peripheral blood. The sequence came from a woman aged 80 or over with acute or convalescent COVID-19. The CDR3 nucleotides are TGTGCCAGCGGGACAGGCTTTAATTCACCCCTCCACTTT. Translation: CASGTGFNSPLHF.